This T cell receptor beta chain emerged from a study of neurological immune-mediated disorders. TCRdb re-derived calls from the 5' RACE reads in MiXCR, one entry per CDR3 protein. The table lists about 70,000 distinct CDR3 sequences, approximately 3.3% of them singletons. The CDR3 extends over 14 amino acids. Germline V gene data show CDR1 as DFQATT and CDR2 as SNEGSKA (reference sequence). The junction had 3 bases not matched to a gene; V was cut back by 6 bases and J by 2 bases. This clonotype was seen repeatedly, ten times or more. This TCR derives from a woman between 50 and 59 years old with multiple sclerosis. V usage is TRBV20-1 and J usage is TRBJ2-5, with 13 bases identical to TRBD2. Source material: PBMCs. The CDR3 DNA sequence: TGCAGTGCGGGACTAGCGGGGTATCAAGAGACCCAGTACTTC. Its translation is CSAGLAGYQETQYF.